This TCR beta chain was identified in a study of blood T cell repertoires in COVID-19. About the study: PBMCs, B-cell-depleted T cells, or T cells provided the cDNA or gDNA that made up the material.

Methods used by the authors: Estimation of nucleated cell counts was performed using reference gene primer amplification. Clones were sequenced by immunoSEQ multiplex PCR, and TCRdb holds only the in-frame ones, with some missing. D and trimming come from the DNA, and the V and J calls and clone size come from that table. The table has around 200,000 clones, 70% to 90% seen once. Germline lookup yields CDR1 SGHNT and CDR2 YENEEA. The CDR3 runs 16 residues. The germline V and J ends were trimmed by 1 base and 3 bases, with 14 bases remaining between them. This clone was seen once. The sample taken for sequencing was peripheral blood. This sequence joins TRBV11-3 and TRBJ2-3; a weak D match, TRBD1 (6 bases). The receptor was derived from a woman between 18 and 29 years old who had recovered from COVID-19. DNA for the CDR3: TGTGCCAGCAGCTTAGGCAACAGGGTGGAGACAGATACGCAGTATTTT. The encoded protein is CASSLGNRVETDTQYF.